The T cell receptor beta chain described here comes from a study of T cells in localized non-small cell lung cancer. Study-wide results and caveats: A median of around 58 clones ranked among the top 100 in tumor appeared in adjacent lung. Only one tumor region went through sequencing, so heterogeneity may still be there. Overall survival was longer when the density of T cells in the blood was higher.

Profiled with immunoSEQ multiplex PCR; TCRdb holds only in-frame clones, not every one. This table holds roughly 77,000 clones, around 90% found once. Germline-derived CDR1 and CDR2 are SGHDN and FVKESK. This CDR3 comprises 14 residues. Trimming took off 3 bases at V and 0 bases at J, with 8 bases between the two ends. Points on this clone: Its antigen is unknown.

This TCR was recovered from a woman aged 40-69 years with stage I squamous cell lung carcinoma. The rearrangement uses TRBV14 and TRBJ1-1; D perhaps matches TRBD1 (5 bases). The sample in question was peripheral blood, obtained before any cancer treatment. CDR3 nucleotides: TGTGCCAGCAGCCATCGGGGGATGAACACTGAAGCTTTCTTT. It translates to CASSHRGMNTEAFF.